The rows below give T cell receptor beta chains drawn from one sample of a study of OX40 agonist ivuxolimab in advanced cancers. Sequencing was performed with immunoSEQ multiplex PCR; in TCRdb, only in-frame clones are kept and a portion is missing. The profile covers around 62,000 clones, with more than 65% appearing a single time and 1.5% to 2% taken by the ten largest. This specimen consisted of CD4+ or CD8+ T cells sorted from blood, obtained in a trial of the OX40 agonist ivuxolimab. Every receptor here comes from an adult with an advanced solid tumor such as melanoma, head and neck, liver or kidney cancer. CDR3s include the opening cysteine and the closing phenylalanine or tryptophan. A D gene is named only where the DNA matches it firmly. Clone size is stated in some rows and not others, as once, few, many or a class when expanded.

few	TRBD2	TRBV11-2	15	TRBJ2-2	TGTGCCAGCTGCAGCAGCGGGAGCGCCACCGGGGAGCTGTTTTTT	CASCSSGSATGELFF
few	.	TRBV5-6	14	TRBJ2-3	TGTGCCGGGGGAATAGGGCCCAGGGGTGAGACGCAGTATTTT	CAGGIGPRGETQYF
few	TRBD2	TRBV18	17	TRBJ2-7	TGTGCCAGCTCACCGCCGACTAGCGGGAATCTCTTCTACGAGCAGTACTTC	CASSPPTSGNLFYEQYF
few	.	TRBV9	15	TRBJ2-2	TGTGCCAGCAGCGTAGGTCTAGCCCCCACCGGGGAGCTGTTTTTT	CASSVGLAPTGELFF
.	TRBD2	TRBV7-2	15	TRBJ2-1	TGTGCCAGCAGCCTCACGGCGGGAGGGAGGAATGAGCAGTTCTTC	CASSLTAGGRNEQFF
.	TRBD2	TRBV7-2	15	TRBJ2-7	TGTGCCAGCAGCTTAAGAGCGGGAGGTGATCGGGAGCAGTACTTC	CASSLRAGGDREQYF
.	.	TRBV20-1	11	TRBJ2-7	TGCAGTGCTAGAGATGGCCGAGGACAGTACTTC	CSARDGRGQYF
.	.	TRBV7-2	12	TRBJ2-4	TGTGCCAGCAGCTTAGGGGGTGGCGTTCAGTACTTC	CASSLGGGVQYF
.	.	TRBV19	13	TRBJ2-7	TGTGCCAGTAGTCCGGGACCCTCCTACGAGCAGTACTTC	CASSPGPSYEQYF
once	.	TRBV7-2	13	TRBJ1-1	TGTGCCAGCAGCTGGGAGTTGAACACTGAAGCTTTCTTT	CASSWELNTEAFF
few	.	TRBV9	15	TRBJ2-3	TGTGCCAGCAGCTTCCGGGACGGGAACACAGATACGCAGTATTTT	CASSFRDGNTDTQYF
.	.	TRBV5-6	15	TRBJ2-6	TGTGCCAGCAGCTTACCAGGGTTCGGGGCCAACGTCCTGACTTTC	CASSLPGFGANVLTF
.	.	TRBV6-1	19	TRBJ1-2	TGTGCCAGCAGTGGGGGTTGGCTCCGTTCTTCGTCCGGAAACCCGAGATCCACCTTC	CASSGGWLRSSSGNPRSTF
.	TRBD1	TRBV29-1	11	TRBJ2-1	TGCAGCGCTCGACAGGGGGATGAGCAGTTCTTC	CSARQGDEQFF
few	TRBD2	TRBV4-1	16	TRBJ2-5	TGCGCCAGCAGCCAAGTTTGGAGCGGGAGGTTAGAGACCCAGTACTTC	CASSQVWSGRLETQYF
.	.	TRBV5-1	14	TRBJ2-2	TGCGCCAGCAGCACACCAACGGGGTCCGGGGAGCTGTTTTTT	CASSTPTGSGELFF
.	.	TRBV7-9	16	TRBJ2-3	TGTGCCAGCAGCTTAGCCAGGGGTCTTAGCACAGATACGCAGTATTTT	CASSLARGLSTDTQYF
.	TRBD2	TRBV4-2	14	TRBJ2-5	TGTGCCAGCAGTCCTCTAGCGGGAGAAGAGACCCAGTACTTC	CASSPLAGEETQYF
.	.	TRBV7-2	13	TRBJ2-5	TGTGCCAGCAGCCCGTTACAGGGAGAGACCCAGTACTTC	CASSPLQGETQYF
few	.	TRBV7-2	15	TRBJ1-3	TGTGCCAGCAGCTTCGGACTCTCTCGCGGAAACACCATATATTTT	CASSFGLSRGNTIYF
few	.	TRBV27	14	TRBJ2-7	TGTGCCAGCGCCCGCGGGGAGCTCTCCTACGAGCAGTACTTC	CASARGELSYEQYF
few	.	TRBV10-2	16	TRBJ2-7	TGCGCCAGCAGTGAGTGGGGAGAACAGAGCTCCTACGAGCAGTACTTC	CASSEWGEQSSYEQYF
.	TRBD1	TRBV19	14	TRBJ1-5	TGTGCCAGTATGCAGGACAGGGGGGGTCAGCCCCAGCATTTT	CASMQDRGGQPQHF
.	TRBD2	TRBV7-9	14	TRBJ2-1	TGTGCCAGCAGCTTTAATAGCGGGAGGGCCTTCCCGTTCTTC	CASSFNSGRAFPFF
.	.	TRBV4-3	14	TRBJ1-1	TGCGCCAGCAGCCCCCCTATTGGCCCTAGGACGGTTTTCTTT	CASSPPIGPRTVFF
.	TRBD1	TRBV2	13	TRBJ1-2	TGTGCCAGCATGGGGACAGGAGACTATGGCTACACCTTC	CASMGTGDYGYTF
.	TRBD1	TRBV28	12	TRBJ1-5	TGTGCCAGCAGGACACAGGGGGGCGCCCAGCATTTT	CASRTQGGAQHF
once	.	TRBV5-1	14	TRBJ1-2	TGCGCCAGCAGAACGAATGACGCCAGGGATGGCTACACCTTC	CASRTNDARDGYTF
many	.	TRBV18	11	TRBJ2-1	TGTGCCAGCTCACCACCCAATGAGCAGTTCTTC	CASSPPNEQFF
.	.	TRBV28	14	TRBJ2-5	TGTGCCAGCGGGTCTTGGACAGCAGGGGAGACCCAGTACTTC	CASGSWTAGETQYF
medium-sized	.	TRBV30	11	TRBJ1-1	TGTGCTTATGAACGGAACACTGAAGCTTTCTTT	CAYERNTEAFF
.	.	TRBV7-2	12	TRBJ2-7	TGTGCCAGCAGCCGGGCCACCTACGAGCAGTACTTC	CASSRATYEQYF